This T cell receptor beta chain emerged from a study of cytomegalovirus exposure and HLA in healthy donors. Turning to the study itself: Among the approximately 420 donors who were genotyped, 81% fell in the genetic ancestry cluster that is associated with self-reported Caucasian donors. Study-level points and caveats: The number of N-insertions in an Asian-associated ancestry cluster was reportedly below the roughly 700-donor mean in a later analysis. From TCR beta sequences, most subjects' HLA-A and HLA-B alleles were reportedly predicted accurately. HLA alleles were associated with 15,000 to 20,000 TCR beta sequences in a later analysis at 0.05 false discovery rate.

In this sample, this clone turned up once. Its specificity is not known. Looked up from germline, CDR1 is MNHNS and CDR2 is SASEGT. V dropped 6 bases and J dropped 4 bases, with 10 bases sitting between them. The CDR3 loop spans 13 amino acids. PCR involved 60 Vbeta and 13 Jbeta primers. Clones were read by immunoSEQ multiplex PCR, and TCRdb kept only the in-frame ones, dropping some. The table shows 150,000 or so clones, with approximately 80% occurring only once. What was sequenced was PBMCs. This TCR was recovered from a male donor in good health and CMV-seropositive. This chain links TRBV6-1 with TRBJ1-5; D is undetermined. CDR3 nucleotide sequence: TGTGCCAGCAGAGAGGGATTGAATCAGCCCCAGCATTTT. Encoded protein: CASREGLNQPQHF.